The 5 T cell receptor beta chains given below trace back to one sample, sequenced in a study of OX40 agonist ivuxolimab in advanced cancers. The method was immunoSEQ multiplex PCR; TCRdb's version includes in-frame clones alone and lacks a portion of them. The sample lists tens of thousands of clones, about 88% occurring once. Material: CD4+ or CD8+ T cells sorted from blood, obtained in a trial of the OX40 agonist ivuxolimab. The receptors stem from an adult with an advanced solid tumor such as melanoma, head and neck, liver or kidney cancer.

The chain couples TRBV6-5 to TRBJ2-1; 7 bases line up with TRBD2. CDR3 length: 16 amino acids. V shed 2 bases, J shed 0 bases, and the junction held 4 bases outside the gene matches. Germline V gene sequence: CDR1 MNHEY, CDR2 SVGAGI. The CDR3 sequence is CASSYGRGSSYNEQFF. CDR3 nucleotides: TGTGCCAGCAGTTACGGTCGCGGGAGCTCCTACAATGAGCAGTTCTTC.

The chain joins TRBV9 to TRBJ2-1; maybe TRBD1 (6 bases). Germline assignment: CDR1 SGDLS and CDR2 YYNGEE. CDR3 length equals 15 residues. The V and J ends lost 2 bases and 0 bases respectively, with 9 bases between them. The CDR3: CASSVQGSSYNEQFF. The CDR3 nucleotides are TGTGCCAGCAGCGTCCAGGGGAGCTCCTACAATGAGCAGTTCTTC.

The CDR3 region is CASSPRLGGGQPQHF. CDR3 bases: TGCGCCAGCAGCCCCCGTCTTGGGGGCGGTCAGCCCCAGCATTTT. This chain uses TRBV10-2 with TRBJ1-5; perhaps TRBD1 as D (6 bases). Germline CDR1 WSHSY, CDR2 SAAADI. V lost 6 bases and J 6 bases, leaving 18 bases between the germline ends. The CDR3 contains 15 residues.

The chain has TRBV7-2 and TRBJ1-4; 7 positions agree with TRBD1. J was trimmed by 8 bases and V by 2 bases; bases with no gene match: 5. The length of the CDR3 is 14 residues. Germline CDR1 and CDR2: SGHTA and FQGNSA. The CDR3 sequence: CASSLNRGREKLFF. CDR3 coding DNA: TGTGCCAGCAGCTTAAATAGGGGGCGGGAAAAACTGTTTTTT.

This rearrangement joins TRBV6-1 to TRBJ1-5, with D possibly matching TRBD1 (6 bases). V was clipped by 2 bases and J by 7 bases, with 12 bases between them. CDR3 length: 14 residues. Germline V gives CDR1 MNHNS, CDR2 SASEGT. The CDR3: CASSEIRGLQPQHF. Written as DNA, the CDR3 is TGTGCCAGCAGTGAAATTCGGGGGCTCCAGCCCCAGCATTTT.